The 30 T cell receptor beta chains below were found in one sample sequenced in a study of shared clonotypes between healthy human individuals. Some clones are missing from TCRdb's copy, which holds only in-frame ones; the method was immunoSEQ multiplex PCR. The data contain 2 million to 2.5 million clones, about 92% of them seen just once; the ten biggest clones take up 0.3% to 0.4%. Material for sequencing was naive CD4+ T cells from PBMCs. The subset denotes: CD45RA+ positively selected. Source of these receptors: a man between 18 and 35 years old in good health. Some clones in this sample may be carry-over from other donors' samples.

V is TRBV5-1 and J is TRBJ2-6; D possibly corresponds to TRBD1 (5 bases). CDR1 SGHRS and CDR2 YFSETQ come from the germline V gene. The CDR3 contains 18 residues. V gave up 0 bases and J gave up 0 bases, with 13 bases separating them. In DNA form, the CDR3 reads TGCGCCAGCAGCTTGGGGCAGGGCCTTCTCTCTGGGGCCAACGTCCTGACTTTC. Translating it yields CASSLGQGLLSGANVLTF. Full variable domain (outside the CDR3, taken from reference TRBV5-1 and TRBJ2-6): KAGVTQTPRYLIKTRGQQVTLSCSPISGHRSVSWYQQTPGQGLQFLFEYFSETQRNKGNFPGRFSGRQFSNSRSEMNVSTLELGDSALYLCASSLGQGLLSGANVLTFGAGSRLTVL.

This chain joins TRBV30 and TRBJ1-1, with 7 positions matching TRBD1. From germline, CDR1 is GTSNPN and CDR2 SVGIG (reference sequence). This CDR3 is built from 19 residues. The junction had 20 bases not matched to a gene; V was cut back by 4 bases and J by 0 bases. The CDR3 nucleotides read TGTGCCTGGAAGTCTTGGCAGGGAGGGACCAGGGGGATGAACACTGAAGCTTTCTTT. This codes for CAWKSWQGGTRGMNTEAFF.

The J gene is TRBJ2-1, the V gene TRBV6-1, with a weak D call TRBD2 (5 bases). Per germline, CDR1 MNHNS and CDR2 SASEGT. V lost 4 bases to trimming and J lost 8 bases, with 21 bases between them. This CDR3 is built from 16 residues. CDR3 sequence (DNA): TGTGCCAGCAGTGCCCAGCGGACTTTCCTTCAGGATGAGCAGTTCTTC. The encoded protein is CASSAQRTFLQDEQFF.

This chain links TRBV7-9 with TRBJ1-4; 8 bases map to TRBD1. The junction had 10 bases not matched to a gene; V was cut back by 3 bases and J by 7 bases. The CDR3 is made up of 16 amino acids. The germline V gene has CDR1 SEHNR and CDR2 FQNEAQ (reference sequence). CDR3 protein: CASSLGTGGWSEKLFF. In DNA, the CDR3 is TGTGCCAGCAGCTTGGGAACAGGGGGATGGAGTGAAAAACTGTTTTTT.

The CDR3, as DNA: TGCGCCAGCAGTGAAAGGGGGACAGGTAAAGCTTTCTTT. It specifies CASSERGTGKAFF. The chain employs TRBV10-1 and TRBJ1-1; TRBD1 agrees at 8 bases. The germline V gene encodes CDR1 WNHNN and CDR2 SYGVQD (reference sequence). Trimming removed 3 bases from V and 9 bases from J; junction bases left unmatched: 6. This CDR3 comprises 13 residues.

The gene calls are TRBV6-4 and TRBJ2-3; 11 positions match TRBD2. Germline V lookup: CDR1 MRHNA, CDR2 SNTAGT. The CDR3 is made up of 16 amino acids. Trimming took 6 bases from V and 6 from J; bases not matched to a gene: 11. The CDR3 region has the DNA TGTGCCAGCAGCCCGAAAACTAGCGGGAGCCGGGATACGCAGTATTTT. This encodes CASSPKTSGSRDTQYF.

The chain recombines TRBV9 with TRBJ1-4, with a weak D call TRBD1 (6 bases). The CDR3 runs 14 residues. Germline V gene lookup returns CDR1 SGDLS and CDR2 YYNGEE. The V end lost 4 bases, the J end lost 8 bases, and 15 bases lay between the germline ends. CDR3 sequence (DNA): TGTGCCAGCAGCACCAGCGGGGGACAAGAAAAACTGTTTTTT. Residues: CASSTSGGQEKLFF.

The chain carries TRBV9 and TRBJ1-2; 11 bases map to TRBD1. V was clipped by 4 bases and J by 3 bases; unmatched bases: 5. Germline-derived CDR1 and CDR2 are SGDLS and YYNGEE. The CDR3 is 15 amino acids. In DNA, the CDR3 is TGTGCCAGCAGCACCGGACAGGGGGCTGACTATGGCTACACCTTC. Translation gives CASSTGQGADYGYTF.

This rearrangement joins TRBV29-1 to TRBJ1-4; D is undetermined. Trimming stripped 7 bases from V and 6 bases from J, with 15 bases between. The length of the CDR3 is 13 residues. Germline-derived CDR1 and CDR2 are SQVTM and ANQGSEA. Written as DNA, the CDR3 is TGCAGCGCCAAGAGAGGCCCCGATGAAAAACTGTTTTTT. Translated: CSAKRGPDEKLFF.

The chain uses TRBV28 and TRBJ2-2, with 9 bases lining up with TRBD2. The V segment lost 7 bases and the J segment 2 bases; nucleotides outside the gene matches: 8. Germline V gene data show CDR1 as MDHEN and CDR2 as SYDVKM. The CDR3 has 16 amino acids. The CDR3 protein is CASNSPSGTNTGELFF. In DNA, the CDR3 is TGTGCCAGCAACTCTCCTAGCGGGACCAACACCGGGGAGCTGTTTTTT. The full variable domain, completed using reference TRBV28 and TRBJ2-2, is DVKVTQSSRYLVKRTGEKVFLECVQDMDHENMFWYRQDPGLGLRLIYFSYDVKMKEKGDIPEGYSVSREKKERFSLILESASTNQTSMYLCASNSPSGTNTGELFFGEGSRLTVL.

The CDR3 DNA reads as TGTGCCAGCAGCGTAGTCCACGGTGAGCAGTTCTTC. Protein: CASSVVHGEQFF. The genes are TRBV7-9 and TRBJ2-1; no firm D call. There are 12 residues in the CDR3. V was pared by 5 bases and J by 9 bases, with 11 bases between. Germline CDR1 and CDR2: SEHNR and FQNEAQ (reference sequence).

The rearrangement joins TRBV18 to TRBJ2-7, with D possibly being TRBD1 or TRBD2 (5 bases each). V lost 2 bases, J lost 6 bases, and 20 bases lay in between. This CDR3 has 16 residues. Germline V lookup: CDR1 KGHSH, CDR2 LQKENI. The CDR3, as DNA: TGTGCCAGCTCACCAAAGGAAGGATCTAGAGGGGTCGAGCAGTACTTC. This encodes CASSPKEGSRGVEQYF.

The rearrangement links TRBV6-1 to TRBJ2-2; 10 nucleotides match TRBD1. After removal of 4 bases from V and 5 bases from J, the junction contained 4 bases not matched to a gene. CDR1 is MNHNS, CDR2 SASEGT, per germline. The CDR3 covers 15 residues. The CDR3 sequence: CASSVRTGGTGELFF. For the CDR3, the DNA is TGTGCCAGCAGTGTAAGGACAGGGGGGACCGGGGAGCTGTTTTTT.

The V gene is TRBV9, the J gene TRBJ2-7, with a tentative D call TRBD2 (5 bases). The CDR3 totals 13 residues. Germline V gene sequence: CDR1 SGDLS, CDR2 YYNGEE. V lost 0 bases and J 10 bases, leaving 14 bases between the germline ends. CDR3 amino acids: CASSVGLASRQYF. CDR3 DNA: TGTGCCAGCAGCGTAGGCCTAGCTTCTAGACAGTACTTC.

This chain connects TRBV28 to TRBJ2-5; D is tentatively TRBD1 or TRBD2 (6 bases each). Germline lookup yields CDR1 MDHEN and CDR2 SYDVKM. Trimming removed 7 bases at V and 9 bases at J, with 12 bases between. The length of the CDR3 is 11 residues. The CDR3 loop reads CASTLEGAQYF. Written as DNA, the CDR3 is TGTGCCAGCACCCTGGAGGGGGCCCAGTACTTC.

The chain carries TRBV27 and TRBJ1-4; maybe TRBD1 (5 bases). This CDR3 is 16 amino acids long. V lost 6 bases, J lost 0 bases, and 14 bases lay in between. CDR1 is MNHEY, CDR2 SMNVEV, per germline (reference sequence). Written as DNA, the CDR3 is TGTGCCAGCAGCTTGCGTGTGGGGGCAACTAATGAAAAACTGTTTTTT. It codes for CASSLRVGATNEKLFF. Full variable domain (rest looked up from reference TRBV27 and TRBJ1-4): EAQVTQNPRYLITVTGKKLTVTCSQNMNHEYMSWYRQDPGLGLRQIYYSMNVEVTDKGDVPEGYKVSRKEKRNFPLILESPSPNQTSLYFCASSLRVGATNEKLFFGSGTQLSVL.

The chain combines TRBV7-9 with TRBJ2-7, with D possibly called TRBD1 or TRBD2 (6 bases each). Germline V gives CDR1 SEHNR, CDR2 FQNEAQ (reference sequence). The V end was cut by 2 bases, the J end by 5 bases, with 19 bases between. The CDR3 contains 16 residues. The CDR3: CASSLWGAPGDNEQYF. In DNA form, the CDR3 reads TGTGCCAGCAGCTTATGGGGGGCCCCGGGAGACAACGAGCAGTACTTC.

Details on this clone: Other DNA sequences in this sample translate to the same CDR3. The rearrangement joins TRBV9 to TRBJ2-1; D is undetermined. The CDR3 is 13 residues long. Germline CDR1 SGDLS, CDR2 YYNGEE. V lost 0 bases to trimming and J lost 4 bases, with 5 bases between them. This CDR3 is CASSVAGYNEQFF. CDR3 coding DNA: TGTGCCAGCAGCGTAGCCGGGTACAATGAGCAGTTCTTC.

About this clone itself: The missing conserved phenylalanine or tryptophan at the end of this CDR3 makes a read error likely. The DNA is left out, because the CDR3 cannot be placed on it with certainty; the CDR3 is given as TCRdb lists it. The genes are TRBV6-1 and TRBJ1-4. The germline gives CDR1 MNHNS, CDR2 SASEGT. The CDR3 length is 9 residues, termini included. The CDR3 here is CASSESPPD.

This chain connects TRBV15 to TRBJ1-1, with unresolved D. The CDR3 runs to 14 residues. CDR1 and CDR2 (germline): LNHNV, YYDKDF (reference sequence). V was trimmed by 5 bases and J by 11 bases, leaving 21 bases between them. The CDR3 loop reads CATSHSRSPEAAFF. The DNA of the CDR3 is TGTGCCACCAGCCACAGCCGCTCACCTGAAGCGGCTTTCTTT.

V is TRBV23-1 and J is TRBJ2-1, with D perhaps TRBD1 (6 bases). TRBV23-1 is an ORF, and what it does is uncertain. The CDR3 runs to 15 residues. V lost 0 bases and J 0 bases, leaving 6 bases between the germline ends. For the CDR3, the DNA is TGCGCCAGCAGTCAATCGGACAGCTCCTACAATGAGCAGTTCTTC. Translated: CASSQSDSSYNEQFF.

The chain has TRBV7-9 and TRBJ1-5; TRBD1 might be the D (5 bases). The germline gives CDR1 SEHNR, CDR2 FQNEAQ (reference sequence). Trimming shortened V by 5 bases and J by 9 bases, and 8 bases separated the two germline ends. This CDR3 spans 11 amino acids. The CDR3 DNA follows: TGTGCCAGCAGCCCCGGGGGGCCCCAGCATTTT. Translation: CASSPGGPQHF.

The chain has TRBV7-9 and TRBJ2-1; 9 nucleotides agree with TRBD2. Germline-derived CDR1 and CDR2 are SEHNR and FQNEAQ (reference sequence). V shed 3 bases, J shed 8 bases, and the junction held 11 bases outside the gene matches. The CDR3 totals 16 residues. The CDR3 DNA sequence: TGTGCCAGCAGCTTTGCCCCGGGACTAGCTTCCCATGAGCAGTTCTTC. Its protein is CASSFAPGLASHEQFF.

The chain joins TRBV6-5 to TRBJ2-7, with D unclear. V was cut by 6 bases and J by 6 bases, with 15 bases left in between. There are 13 residues in the CDR3. The germline V gene encodes CDR1 MNHEY and CDR2 SVGAGI. In DNA, the CDR3 is TGTGCCAGCAGCCAGACGGCGGTCCGCGAGCAGTACTTC. Translated, it gives CASSQTAVREQYF.

The chain joins TRBV28 to TRBJ1-5, with 9 nucleotides matching TRBD1. CDR3 length: 17 residues. V shed 5 bases, J shed 1 base, and the junction held 9 bases outside the gene matches. Germline CDR1 is MDHEN and CDR2 is SYDVKM. The CDR3 sequence is CASSPARQGVSNQPQHF. The CDR3 DNA follows: TGTGCCAGCAGTCCGGCCAGACAGGGGGTGAGCAATCAGCCCCAGCATTTT.

The genes are TRBV18 and TRBJ2-2; D is unresolved. V was clipped by 2 bases and J by 3 bases, with 4 bases between them. CDR3 length equals 13 residues. In germline, CDR1 is KGHSH, CDR2 LQKENI. The CDR3 sequence is CASSPEYTGELFF. The CDR3 region has the DNA TGTGCCAGCTCACCAGAATACACCGGGGAGCTGTTTTTT.

Points on this clone: Other DNA variants within this sample encode the same CDR3. The chain couples TRBV6-6 to TRBJ2-6; D gene uncertain. Germline CDR1 reads MNHNY; CDR2 reads SVGAGI (reference sequence). V gave up 4 bases and J gave up 0 bases, with 4 bases separating them. The CDR3 is 14 amino acids. This CDR3 reads CASSSVSGANVLTF. CDR3 nucleotides: TGTGCCAGCAGTTCAGTCTCTGGGGCCAACGTCCTGACTTTC.

J is TRBJ1-1 and V is TRBV5-5, with D possibly matching TRBD1 (5 bases). CDR3 length: 14 amino acids. Trimming left V 3 bases short and J 1 base short, with 10 bases between. The germline gives CDR1 SGHKS, CDR2 YYEKEE (reference sequence). The DNA of the CDR3 is TGTGCCAGCAGCTGGGCGACAGAGAACACTGAAGCTTTCTTT. It encodes CASSWATENTEAFF.

The genes are TRBV5-8 and TRBJ1-5; D perhaps matches TRBD1 (5 bases). CDR1 is SGHTS and CDR2 is YDEGEE in the germline V gene. The length of the CDR3 is 17 residues. Trimming stripped 0 bases from V and 5 bases from J, with 18 bases between. The CDR3: CASSLERDPKGHQPQHF. The DNA of the CDR3 is TGTGCCAGCAGCTTGGAGCGGGACCCCAAGGGGCATCAGCCCCAGCATTTT.

The gene calls are TRBV6-5 and TRBJ2-7; 7 nucleotides match TRBD2. This CDR3 is 12 amino acids long. Germline CDR1 is MNHEY and CDR2 is SVGAGI. The V segment lost 4 bases and the J segment 7 bases; nucleotides outside the gene matches: 4. The CDR3 sequence: CASSSPGGEQYF. The CDR3 nucleotides read TGTGCCAGCAGTTCCCCCGGGGGGGAGCAGTACTTC.